The T cell receptor beta chain under discussion was sequenced for a study of brain T cells in children with intractable seizures. Assay used: immunoSEQ multiplex PCR; TCRdb lists only in-frame clones, some missing. This sample has 110,000 or so clones, with 94% found just once. This receptor was taken from a boy in the first two years of life with hemimegalencephaly and intractable seizures. This specimen was peripheral blood, taken at surgery.

Here the CDR3 reads CASSLGTTNYGYTF. The CDR3 DNA reads TGTGCCAGCAGCTTAGGGACAACTAACTATGGCTACACCTTC. The chain couples TRBV7-9 to TRBJ1-2, with a tentative D call TRBD1 (5 bases). With 1 base removed from V and 0 bases from J, the gap between germline ends came to 6 bases. Germline lookup yields CDR1 SEHNR and CDR2 FQNEAQ (reference sequence). This CDR3 spans 14 amino acids. Using reference TRBV7-9 and TRBJ1-2 for the parts outside the CDR3, the full variable domain is DTGVSQNPRHKITKRGQNVTFRCDPISEHNRLYWYRQTLGQGPEFLTYFQNEAQLEKSRLLSDRFSAERPKGSFSTLEIQRTEQGDSAMYLCASSLGTTNYGYTFGSGTRLTVV.